This T cell receptor (beta chain) came from a study of T cell responses to AZD1222 COVID-19 vaccine. Second-dose schedules of about 4 or about 12 weeks were combined. Study results and caveats: At baseline, just five to seven AZD1222 recipients tested seropositive. White British ancestry dominated among donors, who included more females, and clonal diversity was possibly underestimated. The study found Spike-specific TCR breadth and depth rose after two AZD1222 doses.

Clones were sequenced by immunoSEQ multiplex PCR, and TCRdb holds only the in-frame ones, with some missing. Found here are around 160,000 clones, under 95% of them singletons; the top ten hold roughly 1.4%. About this clone: The antigen is undetermined.

Trimming cost V 4 bases and J 6 bases; bases outside gene matches: 10. CDR1 is SGHNT and CDR2 is YYREEE in the germline V gene (reference sequence). The CDR3 extends over 14 amino acids. This sequence originates from an adult who received the AZD1222 COVID-19 vaccine. The V and J genes are TRBV5-4 and TRBJ2-7; 7 bases are shared with TRBD1. This sample comprised peripheral blood, obtained 28 days after the second AZD1222 dose. The CDR3 nucleotides are TGTGCCAGCAGCACCTTCCGGGACAGCTCCGAGCAGTACTTC. This gives the protein CASSTFRDSSEQYF.